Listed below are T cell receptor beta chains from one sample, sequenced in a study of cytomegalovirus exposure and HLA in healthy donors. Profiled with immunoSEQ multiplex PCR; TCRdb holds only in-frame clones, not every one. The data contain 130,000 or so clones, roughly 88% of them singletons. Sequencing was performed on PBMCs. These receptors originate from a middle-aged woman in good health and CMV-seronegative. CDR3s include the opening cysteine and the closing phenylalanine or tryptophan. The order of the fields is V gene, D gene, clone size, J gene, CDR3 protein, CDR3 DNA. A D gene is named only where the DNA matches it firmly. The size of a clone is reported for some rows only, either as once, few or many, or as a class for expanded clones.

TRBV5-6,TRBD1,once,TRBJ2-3,CASSAGTGWMTDTQYF,TGTGCCAGCAGCGCTGGGACAGGATGGATGACAGATACGCAGTATTTT
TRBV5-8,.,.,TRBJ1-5,CASQRGRDQPQHF,TGTGCCAGCCAACGGGGAAGGGATCAGCCCCAGCATTTT
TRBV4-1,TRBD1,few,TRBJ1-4,CASSQPGQGNEKLFF,TGCGCCAGCAGCCAACCGGGACAGGGAAATGAAAAACTGTTTTTT
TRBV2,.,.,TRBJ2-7,CASSALGLGEEQYF,TGTGCCAGCAGCGCACTTGGACTGGGCGAGGAGCAGTACTTC
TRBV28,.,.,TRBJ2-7,CASSFYPPGSHYVKQYF,TGTGCCAGCAGTTTTTACCCCCCCGGGAGCCACTACGTGAAGCAGTACTTC
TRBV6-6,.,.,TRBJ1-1,CASSYLRRTEAFF,TGTGCCAGCAGTTACCTACGGAGGACTGAAGCTTTCTTT
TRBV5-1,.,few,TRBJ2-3,CASSLATGLSSDTQYF,TGCGCCAGCAGCTTAGCTACCGGGTTGTCTTCAGATACGCAGTATTTT
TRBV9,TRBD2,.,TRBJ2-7,CASSVAPGSSGNGYEQYF,TGTGCCAGCAGCGTAGCACCCGGTTCTAGCGGGAATGGGTACGAGCAGTACTTC
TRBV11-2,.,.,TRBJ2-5,CASSLARTAETQYF,TGTGCCAGCAGCTTAGCCCGGACTGCAGAGACCCAGTACTTC
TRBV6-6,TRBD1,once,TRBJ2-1,CASSPGTGGGNEQFF,TGTGCCAGCAGCCCCGGGACAGGGGGCGGAAATGAGCAGTTCTTC
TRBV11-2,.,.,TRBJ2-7,CASSPRPSSSYEQYF,TGTGCCAGCAGCCCCCGTCCTTCGAGTTCCTACGAGCAGTACTTC
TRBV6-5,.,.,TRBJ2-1,CASSPSGALYNEQFF,TGTGCCAGCAGTCCCTCGGGAGCCCTATACAATGAGCAGTTCTTC
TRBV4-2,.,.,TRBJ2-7,CASSQLSNPLEQYF,TGTGCCAGCAGCCAATTGAGTAATCCCCTCGAGCAGTACTTC
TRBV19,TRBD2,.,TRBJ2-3,CASSIRLAGGISDTQYF,TGTGCCAGTAGTATCAGACTAGCGGGAGGGATTTCAGATACGCAGTATTTT
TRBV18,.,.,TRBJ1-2,CASSPQQDTDYGYTF,TGTGCCAGCTCACCCCAGCAGGACACAGACTATGGCTACACCTTC
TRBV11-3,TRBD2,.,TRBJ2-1,CASSNNPTSGPLEQFF,TGTGCCAGCAGTAACAACCCGACTAGCGGGCCCCTTGAGCAGTTCTTC
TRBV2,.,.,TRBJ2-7,CASSERVLSYEQYF,TGTGCCAGCAGTGAGAGGGTCTTGTCCTACGAGCAGTACTTC